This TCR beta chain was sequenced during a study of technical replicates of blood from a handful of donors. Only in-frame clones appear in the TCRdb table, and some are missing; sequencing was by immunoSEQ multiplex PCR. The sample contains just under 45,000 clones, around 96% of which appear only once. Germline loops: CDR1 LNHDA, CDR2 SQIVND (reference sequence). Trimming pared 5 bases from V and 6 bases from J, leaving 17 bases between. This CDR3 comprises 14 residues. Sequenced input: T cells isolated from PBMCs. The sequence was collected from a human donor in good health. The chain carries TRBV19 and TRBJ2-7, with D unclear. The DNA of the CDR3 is TGTGCCAGTAGTCAGAGTAGCCCTGGTTCCGAGCAGTACTTC. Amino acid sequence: CASSQSSPGSEQYF.